This T cell receptor (beta chain) appears in the sequencing data of a study of blood T cell repertoires in COVID-19. About the study: Samples of COVID-19 (acute and convalescent) were obtained from the United States, Italy and Spain.

Assay: immunoSEQ multiplex PCR; the TCRdb copy retains only in-frame clones and omits some. The profile shows 150,000 to 160,000 clones, 65% to 90% of them singletons. Germline lookup yields CDR1 MGHRA and CDR2 YSYEKL. The CDR3 sequence is 16 residues long. V gave up 3 bases and J gave up 6 bases; unmatched junction bases: 8. This receptor was identified in a woman aged 60 to 75 with COVID-19, enrolled during active disease. The sample was peripheral blood. The chain recombines TRBV4-1 with TRBJ2-1; 10 bases align to TRBD2. The CDR3: CASSHSLAGVSNEQFF. CDR3 nucleotide sequence: TGCGCCAGCAGCCACTCCCTAGCGGGAGTAAGCAATGAGCAGTTCTTC.